The T cell receptor (beta chain) under discussion was sequenced for a study of blood T cells in healthy people across ages. For the second PCR, which ran for about 7 to 11 cycles, a sample-barcoded 5' primer and a J-beta primer mix were used. Tags on each cDNA molecule came from a template-switch adaptor with 12 random nucleotides. TCRdb independently ran MiXCR on the 5' RACE reads; one entry per CDR3 protein. The sample lists some 800,000 distinct CDR3 sequences; under 45% were seen once. CDR3 length equals 17 residues. Germline V gene data show CDR1 as MNHNY and CDR2 as SVGAGI (reference sequence). Trimming took 5 bases from V and 2 from J, leaving 19 bases between them. Per sample, no less than 5 micrograms of total RNA were extracted.

Material: blood. V and J are TRBV6-6 and TRBJ1-5; D unclear. This clonotype was obtained from a man aged 55 to 70 in good health. The CDR3 sequence is CASSTTLFGLGNQPQHF. CDR3 nucleotides: TGTGCCAGCAGTACGACCCTATTTGGTTTAGGCAATCAGCCCCAGCATTTT.